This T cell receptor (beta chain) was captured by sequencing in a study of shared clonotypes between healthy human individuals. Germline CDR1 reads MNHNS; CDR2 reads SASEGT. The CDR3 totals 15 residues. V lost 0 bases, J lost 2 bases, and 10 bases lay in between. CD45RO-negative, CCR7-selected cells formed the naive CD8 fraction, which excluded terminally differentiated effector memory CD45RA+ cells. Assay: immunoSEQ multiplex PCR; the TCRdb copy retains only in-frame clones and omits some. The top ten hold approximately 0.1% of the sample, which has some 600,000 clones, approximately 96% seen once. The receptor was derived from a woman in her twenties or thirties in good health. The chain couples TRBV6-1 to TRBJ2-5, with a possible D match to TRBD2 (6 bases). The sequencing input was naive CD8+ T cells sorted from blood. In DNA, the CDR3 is TGTGCCAGCAGTGAAGCGCCTAGCGCACAAGAGACCCAGTACTTC. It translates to CASSEAPSAQETQYF.